This TCR beta chain originates from a study of OX40 agonist ivuxolimab in advanced cancers. TCRdb's copy holds only in-frame clones and misses some; the assay was immunoSEQ multiplex PCR. The data contain 50,000 to 60,000 clones, over 80% of them singletons. This clonotype was sampled from an adult with an advanced solid tumor such as melanoma, head and neck, liver or kidney cancer. Sequencing used CD4+ or CD8+ T cells sorted from blood, obtained in a trial of the OX40 agonist ivuxolimab.

DNA of the CDR3: TGTGCCAGCAGCTTGGTGGCGAACACCGGGGAGCTGTTTTTT. It specifies CASSLVANTGELFF. The V gene is TRBV5-6, the J gene TRBJ2-2, with D hard to call. The V end lost 0 bases, the J end lost 0 bases, and 3 bases lay between the germline ends. Germline loops: CDR1 SGHDT, CDR2 YYEEEE. CDR3 length equals 14 residues.